Listed below are T cell receptor beta chains from one sample, sequenced in a study of T cell repertoires in cytomegalovirus infection. TCRdb re-analysed the reads in MiXCR, keeping a single row per CDR3 protein. The sample lists nearly 700,000 distinct CDR3 sequences, around a third occurring once. These receptors' targets are unknown. The sequencing here drew on cultured PBMCs, taken from culture after CMV antigen stimulation. The receptor source for this set is a human donor in good health (CMV status not recorded). Some clones in this sample may be carry-over from other donors' samples. CDR3s include the opening cysteine and the closing phenylalanine or tryptophan. A D gene is named only where the DNA matches it firmly.

j_call | d_call | v_call | cdr3_aa
TRBJ2-2 | . | TRBV20-1 | CSAGGENTGELFF
TRBJ1-4 | TRBD1 | TRBV20-1 | CSADRDRGNEKLFF
TRBJ2-7 | . | TRBV5-3 | CASSPGTISYEQYF
TRBJ2-1 | TRBD2 | TRBV5-1 | CASSSGTSLLEQFF
TRBJ2-1 | TRBD2 | TRBV19 | CASSIIPGLAGNEQFF
TRBJ2-7 | TRBD2 | TRBV4-2 | CASSQLAGDYEQYF
TRBJ2-2 | . | TRBV11-2 | CASSVLRDRTGELFF
TRBJ2-1 | TRBD1 | TRBV5-4 | CASSPSRGRINEQFF
TRBJ2-3 | . | TRBV11-2 | CASKSMTSTDTQYF
TRBJ2-1 | . | TRBV27 | CASSYPSAKYNEQFF
TRBJ2-7 | . | TRBV5-5 | CASSHDEGFGEQYF
TRBJ2-7 | . | TRBV7-2 | CASSSGASYEQYF
TRBJ2-1 | . | TRBV12-3/TRBV12-4 | CASIIGSYSYNEQFF
TRBJ1-1 | TRBD1 | TRBV11-2 | CASSLLGTGSGRDTEAFF
TRBJ2-6 | . | TRBV6-5 | CASSWTRLAGANVLTF
TRBJ2-1 | . | TRBV27 | CASSYTEPHNEQFF
TRBJ1-5 | . | TRBV6-8 | CASKLDRIGQPQHF
TRBJ1-1 | . | TRBV7-2 | CASSARPFLQGRNTEAFF
TRBJ2-3 | . | TRBV12-3/TRBV12-4 | CASTFREKTDTQYF
TRBJ2-7 | . | TRBV20-1 | CSAVLGVVEQYF
TRBJ2-1 | . | TRBV19 | CASSPPGPRGAEQFF
TRBJ1-2 | . | TRBV19 | CALRGVDYGYTF
TRBJ1-5 | . | TRBV2 | CASGWRINQPQHF
TRBJ2-1 | TRBD1 | TRBV2 | CASSEGTGIAYNEQFF
TRBJ2-5 | . | TRBV7-8 | CASSSRTDQETQYF
TRBJ2-5 | . | TRBV18 | CASSPGGREETQYF